This T cell receptor (beta chain) was profiled in a study of vaccination and CD4 T cells after COVID-19. For the study at large: Overlapping spike peptides of SARS-CoV-2, HCoV-NL63, HCoV-OC43 and HCoV-229E were used, and cells were stimulated with them.

An Oncomine TCR Beta short-read assay was used to sequence the DNA from cultured CD4+ T cells. TCRdb fed the PCR reads into MiXCR, producing one record per CDR3 protein. The sample holds some 15,000 distinct CDR3 sequences; about 40% are singletons and the top ten take around 11%. This sample's treatment: roughly 10-day PBMC culture with coronavirus spike peptide pools or control peptides (ViraFEST assay). Dates of positive PCR ran from March to December 2020, before US Alpha, Beta and Delta variants. The authors isolated CD4+ T cells by negative selection after about ten days of culture. This clonotype was counted a single time. Its cognate antigen is unknown. Germline loops: CDR1 SGHRS, CDR2 YFSETQ. The CDR3 extends over 14 amino acids. V lost 6 bases to trimming and J lost 0 bases, with 12 bases between them.

The sequence was obtained from a human donor who had recovered from COVID-19. This chain links TRBV5-1 with TRBJ1-1, with D possibly being TRBD1 (5 bases). The sequencing sample was made of CD4+ T cells from blood, cultured in vitro. This CDR3 is CASTGGRVNTEAFF. CDR3 bases: TGCGCCAGCACCGGGGGACGGGTGAACACTGAAGCTTTCTTT. Full variable domain (remainder filled in from reference TRBV5-1 and TRBJ1-1): KAGVTQTPRYLIKTRGQQVTLSCSPISGHRSVSWYQQTPGQGLQFLFEYFSETQRNKGNFPGRFSGRQFSNSRSEMNVSTLELGDSALYLCASTGGRVNTEAFFGQGTRLTVV.